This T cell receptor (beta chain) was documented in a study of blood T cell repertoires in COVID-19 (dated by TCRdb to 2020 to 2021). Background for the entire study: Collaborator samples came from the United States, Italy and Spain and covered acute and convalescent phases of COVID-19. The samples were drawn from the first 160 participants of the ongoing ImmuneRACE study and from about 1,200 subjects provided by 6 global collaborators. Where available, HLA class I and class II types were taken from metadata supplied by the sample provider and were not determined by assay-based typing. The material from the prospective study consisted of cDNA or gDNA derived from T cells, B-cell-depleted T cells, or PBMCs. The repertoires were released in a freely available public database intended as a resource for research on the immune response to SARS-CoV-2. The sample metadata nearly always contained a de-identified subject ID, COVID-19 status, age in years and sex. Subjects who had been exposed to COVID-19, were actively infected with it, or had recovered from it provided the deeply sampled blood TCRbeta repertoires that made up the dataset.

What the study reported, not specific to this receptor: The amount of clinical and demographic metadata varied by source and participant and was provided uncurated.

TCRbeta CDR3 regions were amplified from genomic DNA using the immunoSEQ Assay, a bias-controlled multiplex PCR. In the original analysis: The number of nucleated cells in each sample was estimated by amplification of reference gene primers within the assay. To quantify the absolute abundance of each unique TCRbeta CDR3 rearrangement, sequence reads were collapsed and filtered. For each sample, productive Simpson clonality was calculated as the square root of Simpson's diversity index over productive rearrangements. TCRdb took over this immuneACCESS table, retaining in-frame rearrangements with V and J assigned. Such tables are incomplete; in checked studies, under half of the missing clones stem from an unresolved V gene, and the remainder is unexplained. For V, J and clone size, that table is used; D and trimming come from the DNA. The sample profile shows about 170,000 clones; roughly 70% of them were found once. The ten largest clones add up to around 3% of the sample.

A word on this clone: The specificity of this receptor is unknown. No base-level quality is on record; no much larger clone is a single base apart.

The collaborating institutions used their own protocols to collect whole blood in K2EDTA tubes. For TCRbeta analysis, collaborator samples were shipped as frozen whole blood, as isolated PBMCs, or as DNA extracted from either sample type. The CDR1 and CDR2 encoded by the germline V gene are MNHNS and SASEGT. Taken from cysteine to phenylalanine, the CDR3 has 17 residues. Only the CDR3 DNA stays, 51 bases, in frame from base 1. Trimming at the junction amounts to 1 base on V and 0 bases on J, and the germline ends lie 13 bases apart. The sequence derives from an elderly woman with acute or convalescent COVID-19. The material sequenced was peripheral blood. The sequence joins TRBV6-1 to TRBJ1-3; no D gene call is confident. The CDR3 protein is CASSEGEGVYSGNTIYF. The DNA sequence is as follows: TGTGCCAGCAGTGAAGGGGAGGGAGTCTACTCTGGAAACACCATATATTTT.